The entry below gives a single TCR beta chain sequence along with its context. This clonotype was counted many times. The clone's antigen remains unknown. No much larger clone is present one base from it, and per-base qualities are unavailable. Hyperthyroidism patients were aged 18 to 65 years and newly diagnosed, with disease duration of less than 2 months. Any patient with an uncontrolled infection, another autoimmune disease, pregnancy or lactation was excluded. Clinical symptoms, serum thyroxine and TRAb, thyroid ultrasound, and orbital computed tomography formed the basis for the diagnoses. Blood from progressor patients was drawn when they were first diagnosed with hyperthyroidism, before any ophthalmopathy symptoms appeared. Ficoll-Paque density gradient centrifugation was used to isolate PBMCs from 8 to 10 ml of fresh peripheral blood. Progressor patients were initially diagnosed with Graves' hyperthyroidism and developed ophthalmopathy during follow-up. Total RNA was extracted using Trizol reagent, and RNA quality was assessed on an Agilent 2100 Bioanalyzer.

TCR beta CDR3 regions were amplified from RNA transcripts. The TCR CDR3 was subjected to a first round of RT-PCR using the HTBI primer set and the Qiagen OneStep RT-PCR kit. The libraries were constructed in a second round of multiplex PCR and then size-selected and purified. Sequencing of the libraries was done on an Illumina HiSeq2000 using paired-end 100 bp reads. As for how the authors treated the data: SOAPnuke was used to process the raw data, removing reads that contained adapters or uncalled bases, had a mean Phred below 15, or lacked an exact match to the constant primer or identifier. COPE v1.2.5 was used to merge the high-quality paired reads, and each unique nucleotide sequence was defined as a clonotype. MiTCR v1.1 was used to align clonotypes to the IMGT TRBV, TRBD and TRBJ reference segments. Analysis was restricted to V-J combinations with a frequency above 0.0001, which covered 98% to 99.2% of repertoires. A TCS score was defined as the ratio between F50 (clonal expansion) and ExV (chaos), using BLOSUM62-based TCRdist between CDR3 peptides within each V-J. Welch's t-statistics and random forest reduced around 550 V-J features to roughly 13, which were used in a naive Bayes classifier (R e1071). The public reads were run again by TCRdb, first through fastp at Q25 and then through MiXCR, and only productive beta chains were kept. Merged by CDR3 protein, the rows form single entries marked with the most common genes and DNA. Clone size and V and J calls follow TCRdb, not the original study. Across this sample there are 270,000 or so distinct CDR3 sequences, with less than 30% seen only once. Jointly, the top ten make up about 25% of the sample.

This entry comes from a study of T cells in Graves' hyperthyroidism and ophthalmopathy (dated by TCRdb to the late 2010s). Study-wide context: Peripheral blood was collected at initial diagnosis, before any treatment. To identify distinguishing TCR V-J signatures, a discovery cohort of 90 to 100 patients was used, comprising under 45 with Graves' ophthalmopathy and approximately 58 with stable Graves' hyperthyroidism. Whether ophthalmopathy could be predicted prospectively was tested in an independent validation cohort made up of 18 to 20 hyperthyroidism patients plus 17 patients who later progressed to ophthalmopathy. The 90 to 100 discovery patients were randomly split 7:3 into training and test sets. The study also compared thyroid tissue and blood T-cell repertoires from five or six Graves' hyperthyroidism patients. Once sampling was done, hyperthyroidism patients were given methimazole at a starting dose of 30 mg daily, whereas ophthalmopathy patients were given high-dose intravenous methylprednisolone. According to the paper, TCR Vbeta CDR3 sequencing was carried out on 120 to 150 peripheral blood samples, which came from approximately 43 ophthalmopathy, under 80 hyperthyroidism and around 17 progressor patients. General findings and caveats noted by the study authors: Sample size was not statistically predetermined, and investigators were not blinded to group allocation. In validation, the model predicted progression to ophthalmopathy with 55% to 71% sensitivity and 72.22% specificity, a median of approximately 6.7 months before onset. Most expanded thyroid clonotypes (frequency above 0.001) were also detected in blood, suggesting blood repertoires may reflect thyroid immune responses. In cross-validation, a model built on a 13 V-J signature told ophthalmopathy apart from stable hyperthyroidism with approximately 90% sensitivity and 81% to 82% specificity, and in testing the same model reached 80%/75%.

Via the germline V gene, CDR1 is KGHDR and CDR2 SFDVKD. Trimming takes 4 bases from V and 0 bases from J, and the germline ends sit 15 bases apart. The CDR3 sequence holds 16 residues, the cysteine and phenylalanine included. The sequence is cut down to CDR3 DNA, 48 bases in frame from base 1. The V and J segments used are TRBV24-1 and TRBJ2-7, with the D call tentatively TRBD1 or TRBD2, each fitting 5 bases. The specimen was blood. This receptor was obtained from a man aged 35 to 55 with Graves' hyperthyroidism that later progressed to Graves' ophthalmopathy. The DNA is as follows: TGTGCCACCAGTGAGAGAGACCGAGGGGACTCCTACGAGCAGTACTTC. The encoded protein is CATSERDRGDSYEQYF.